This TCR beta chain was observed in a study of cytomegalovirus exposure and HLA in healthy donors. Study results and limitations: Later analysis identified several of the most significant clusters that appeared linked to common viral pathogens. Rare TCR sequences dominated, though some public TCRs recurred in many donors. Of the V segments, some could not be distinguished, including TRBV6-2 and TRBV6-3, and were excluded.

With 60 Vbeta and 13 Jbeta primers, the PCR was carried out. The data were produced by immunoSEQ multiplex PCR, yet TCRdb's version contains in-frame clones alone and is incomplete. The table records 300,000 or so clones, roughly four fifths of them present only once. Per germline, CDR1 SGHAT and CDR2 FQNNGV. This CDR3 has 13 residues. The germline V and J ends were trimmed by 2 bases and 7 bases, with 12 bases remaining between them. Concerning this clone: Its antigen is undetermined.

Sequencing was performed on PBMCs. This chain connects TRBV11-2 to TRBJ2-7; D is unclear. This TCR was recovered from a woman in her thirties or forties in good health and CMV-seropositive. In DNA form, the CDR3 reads TGTGCCAGCAGCTTATCCCCTAGGAATGAGCAGTACTTC. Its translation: CASSLSPRNEQYF.